The next 3 T cell receptor beta chains were all read from a single sample in a study of human T cells and chemical hapten exposure. TCRdb ran MiXCR on the RACE reads and lists one entry per CDR3 protein. The sample lists around 180,000 distinct CDR3 sequences; almost 30% were seen once. Indicated time point: pre-sensitization, week 0. Stated treatment: therapeutic diphenylcyclopropenone sensitization with weekly scalp DPC. The sample was whole blood, taken in connection with sensitization to the hapten diphenylcyclopropenone (DPC). The receptors derive from a woman aged 30 to 39 with alopecia areata. Some clones in this sample may be carry-over from other donors' samples.

In its sample, this clonotype was seen a few times. The V gene is TRBV5-1, the J gene TRBJ2-2; TRBD1 matches 8 bases. The CDR3 is made up of 15 amino acids. Germline V lookup: CDR1 SGHRS, CDR2 YFSETQ. Trimming took 5 bases from V and 1 from J; bases not matched to a gene: 4. Here the CDR3 reads CASSTGQGNTGELFF. The DNA for the CDR3 is TGCGCCAGCAGTACCGGACAGGGGAACACCGGGGAGCTGTTTTTT.

V gene TRBV29-1 combines with J gene TRBJ2-2; the match to TRBD2 covers 8 bases. V shed 3 bases, J shed 4 bases, and the junction held 1 base outside the gene matches. The CDR3 consists of 13 residues. The germline CDR1 and CDR2 sequences are SQVTM and ANQGSEA. CDR3 in DNA: TGCAGCGTTGATGCGGGGGGCACCGGGGAGCTGTTTTTT. The encoded protein is CSVDAGGTGELFF.

The table lists this clonotype with a few counts. Written as DNA, the CDR3 is TGCAGTGCTTACCGGGACACCGCTAACTATGGCTACACCTTC. It yields the protein CSAYRDTANYGYTF. The chain employs TRBV20-1 and TRBJ1-2; tentative D call: TRBD1 (6 bases). The CDR3 sequence is 14 residues long. The germline V gene encodes CDR1 DFQATT and CDR2 SNEGSKA (reference sequence). V lost 5 bases and J 0 bases, leaving 13 bases between the germline ends.